This is a list of T cell receptor beta chains from one sample in a study of blood T cells in healthy people across ages. TCRdb re-called the 5' RACE reads through MiXCR, storing one row per CDR3 protein. The sample lists 1,500,000 or so distinct CDR3 sequences, roughly two fifths occurring once. The material sequenced was blood. The receptor source for this set is a woman aged 18-35 years in good health. The CDR3 runs from the conserved cysteine through the conserved F or W. D genes are given only for firm matches. Size is omitted from some rows. Given values are once, few, many or a class for expanded clones.

j_call clone_size d_call v_call cdr3_nt cdr3_aa
TRBJ2-1 NA NA TRBV5-1 TGCGCCAGCAGCTTGGAGCCTCTGAGCTCCTACAATGAGCAGTTCTTC CASSLEPLSSYNEQFF
TRBJ2-5 few NA TRBV9 TGCGCCAGCAGCGTAGCCGGGACGCTGCAAGAGACCCAGTACTTC CASSVAGTLQETQYF
TRBJ1-4 NA NA TRBV6-2/TRBV6-3 TGTGCCAGCAGTTCGACTTATGAAAAACTGTTTTTT CASSSTYEKLFF
TRBJ2-7 NA NA TRBV27 TGTGCCAGCGCCTTTCAGGGTTTCCACGAGCAGTACTTC CASAFQGFHEQYF
TRBJ2-3 NA NA TRBV20-1 TGCAGTGCTTCGAGGACGACTAGCACAGATACGCAGTATTTT CSASRTTSTDTQYF
TRBJ2-7 NA TRBD1 TRBV7-9 TGTGCCAGCAGCTCGGGACAGGGACCACCCTACGAGCAGTACTTC CASSSGQGPPYEQYF
TRBJ2-2 once NA TRBV2 TGTGCCAGCCGCAACCGGGGGAACACCGGGGAGCTGTTTTTT CASRNRGNTGELFF
TRBJ2-4 once NA TRBV24-1 TGTACCAATCCCTGGGGGGCGAACATTCAGTACTTC CTNPWGANIQYF
TRBJ1-4 many NA TRBV7-9 TGTGCCAGCAGCCCACAGGGCGGTGAAAAACTGTTTTTT CASSPQGGEKLFF
TRBJ2-3 few NA TRBV4-3 TGCGCCAGCAGCCAAGAAGGGTATCAGGGGGGAAGCACAGATACGCAGTATTTT CASSQEGYQGGSTDTQYF
TRBJ2-1 NA NA TRBV29-1 TGCAGCGTTGAGCTATGGGGGGATCGGGGGAGGTACAATGAGCAGTTCTTC CSVELWGDRGRYNEQFF